The clone carrying this T cell receptor (beta chain) was seen a few times. Its antigen is unknown. The CDR3 covers 14 residues. Trimming cost V 2 bases and J 5 bases; bases outside gene matches: 1. The V gene's germline CDR1 is SGHTA and CDR2 FQGNSA. The source of the sample is a study of T cell repertoires in cytomegalovirus infection. The wider study: Signatures in public TCR beta sequences pointed to both CMV infection and matching HLA type.

Overall study findings and caveats: Dominant in the ex vivo response were TCR beta clonotypes restricted by HLA-C and specific for CMV.

A single record per CDR3 protein comes from TCRdb applying MiXCR to the reads. Of 310,000 or so distinct CDR3 sequences detected, under 30% appear once; the ten largest clones hold about 14%. Input material: PBMCs. This TCR was recovered from a human donor in good health (CMV status not recorded). Some clones in this sample may be carry-over from other donors' samples. The chain carries TRBV7-2 and TRBJ2-1; TRBD2 matches 9 bases. CDR3 bases: TGTGCCAGCAGCTTAAGACTAGCGGACAATGAGCAGTTCTTC. Translating it yields CASSLRLADNEQFF.